The clone carrying this T cell receptor (beta chain) was seen at least ten times. Its antigen remains unknown. The data belong to a study of glioma-infiltrating T cells. Study results and limitations: Above-expected tissue-blood divergence occurred in all gliomas, most in low-grade ones. Tissue and blood shared very few CDR3 sequences.

TCR alpha and beta CDR3 regions were amplified from RNA using iRepertoire nested multiplex PCR. For one-step reverse transcription and amplification, 100-400 ng of tissue mRNA or PBMC total RNA was used. TCRdb passed the multiplex PCR reads through MiXCR, listing each CDR3 protein once. Found here are 150,000 to 200,000 distinct CDR3 sequences, about 32% of them singletons; the top ten hold 20%. CDR1 MDHEN and CDR2 SYDVKM come from the germline V gene. This CDR3 has 15 amino acids. V lost 5 bases and J lost 3, with 17 bases in between. Sequencing was done on a sample of glioma tissue, nonneoplastic brain tissue, or PBMCs (not recorded which). J is TRBJ2-7 and V is TRBV28, with a weak D call TRBD2 (6 bases). This sequence originates from a human donor with low-grade glioma or glioblastoma, undergoing nonglioma brain surgery, or in good health (not recorded which). The CDR3 here is CASSPQEGLGYEQYF. CDR3 coding DNA: TGTGCCAGCAGTCCGCAGGAGGGGCTAGGCTACGAGCAGTACTTC.